This T cell receptor (beta chain) was retrieved from a study of blood T cell repertoires in COVID-19. The germline V gene has CDR1 MNHEY and CDR2 SVGEGT. This CDR3 spans 16 amino acids. Trimming cost V 0 bases and J 5 bases; bases outside gene matches: 8. Adults between roughly 18 and 95 years of age took part from approximately 24 US areas. This table comes from immunoSEQ multiplex PCR, and its TCRdb copy is limited to in-frame clones, with some not included. Of a few hundred thousand clones listed, about 88% are singletons. Sequencing input: PBMCs or T cells enriched from blood (not recorded which). V and J are TRBV6-2 or TRBV6-3 and TRBJ1-1, with 8 nucleotides matching TRBD1. The receptor's source is a woman in her twenties or thirties who had recovered from COVID-19. This CDR3 is CASSYSRQGFGTEAFF. The DNA of the CDR3 is TGTGCCAGCAGTTACTCGAGACAGGGGTTTGGGACTGAAGCTTTCTTT.